A selection of T cell receptor beta chains follows, all from one sample in a study of blood T cell repertoires in COVID-19. Using immunoSEQ multiplex PCR, the repertoire was profiled, and TCRdb retains in-frame clones only, with some absent. The table shows fewer than 140,000 clones, with around 80% occurring only once. Sequenced sample: peripheral blood. These receptors originate from a woman in her sixties or seventies with acute or convalescent COVID-19. The CDR3 runs from the conserved cysteine through the conserved F or W. A D gene is named only where the DNA matches it firmly. Rows may omit the clone size; those that give it use once, few, many or a size class.

>NA|TRBJ1-5|TRBV3-1/TRBV3-2|NA
CASSQGRTQPQHF
TGTGCCAGCAGCCAAGGGAGGACCCAGCCCCAGCATTTT
>TRBD1|TRBJ1-6|TRBV2|NA
CASSESAPHGQVEGSPLHF
TGTGCCAGCAGTGAATCGGCCCCTCACGGACAGGTCGAAGGTTCACCCCTCCACTTT
>NA|TRBJ1-4|TRBV27|NA
CASSMGATDEKLFF
TGTGCCAGCAGCATGGGGGCTACGGATGAAAAACTGTTTTTT
>NA|TRBJ1-5|TRBV10-3|NA
CAISESRDTDQPQHF
TGTGCCATCAGTGAGTCGAGGGACACTGATCAGCCCCAGCATTTT
>NA|TRBJ1-2|TRBV3-1/TRBV3-2|NA
CASSQDWAGALYGYTF
TGTGCCAGCAGCCAAGATTGGGCGGGCGCCTTATATGGCTACACCTTC
>TRBD2|TRBJ2-3|TRBV11-1|NA
CASQRGGRLSTDTQYF
TGTGCCAGCCAGCGGGGGGGCCGATTGAGCACAGATACGCAGTATTTT
>NA|TRBJ2-2|TRBV5-1|NA
CASSLGPETANTGELFF
TGCGCCAGCTCCTTAGGACCCGAGACAGCGAACACCGGGGAGCTGTTTTTT
>NA|TRBJ1-2|TRBV4-1|NA
CASSQDKQAYGYTF
TGCGCCAGCAGCCAAGATAAACAGGCCTATGGCTACACCTTC
>NA|TRBJ1-6|TRBV28|once
CASSTYISWTVYNSPLHF
TGTGCCAGCAGTACTTACATCTCATGGACAGTCTATAATTCACCCCTCCACTTT
>TRBD2|TRBJ2-1|TRBV4-2|once
CASSQEGTSSYNEQFF
TGTGCCAGCAGCCAAGAGGGGACTAGCTCCTACAATGAGCAGTTCTTC
>NA|TRBJ1-4|TRBV2|once
CASSARGGNEKLFF
TGTGCCAGCAGTGCGCGGGGGGGTAATGAAAAACTGTTTTTT
>NA|TRBJ2-3|TRBV3-1/TRBV3-2|NA
CASSQVRDTQYF
TGTGCCAGCAGCCAAGTCCGAGATACGCAGTATTTT
>NA|TRBJ1-4|TRBV7-2|NA
CASTPAGTTNEKLFF
TGTGCCAGCACCCCAGCCGGGACAACTAATGAAAAACTGTTTTTT
>TRBD1|TRBJ1-1|TRBV7-9|NA
CASSPQQGSLAEAFF
TGTGCCAGCAGCCCCCAACAGGGGTCTCTGGCTGAAGCTTTCTTT
>TRBD1|TRBJ1-1|TRBV27|NA
CASRRTRGQMNTEAFF
TGTGCCAGCAGGAGAACTAGGGGACAGATGAACACTGAAGCTTTCTTT
>NA|TRBJ1-2|TRBV12-3/TRBV12-4|NA
CASSTHGFYGYTF
TGTGCCAGCAGTACGCACGGTTTCTATGGCTACACCTTC
>NA|TRBJ1-1|TRBV18|NA
CASSPRQVMENTEAFF
TGTGCCAGCTCACCACGGCAGGTCATGGAGAACACTGAAGCTTTCTTT
>TRBD2|TRBJ2-7|TRBV29-1|NA
CSVAPTSINEQYF
TGCAGCGTTGCCCCGACTAGCATCAACGAGCAGTACTTC
>NA|TRBJ2-1|TRBV3-1/TRBV3-2|once
CASSQGRGLEQFF
TGTGCCAGCAGCCAAGGCCGCGGACTTGAGCAGTTCTTC
>NA|TRBJ2-3|TRBV4-1|NA
CASSPKTSTDTQYF
TGCGCCAGCAGCCCAAAAACTAGCACAGATACGCAGTATTTT
>NA|TRBJ1-4|TRBV3-1/TRBV3-2|once
CASSQVPQWGGNEKLFF
TGTGCCAGCAGCCAAGTGCCCCAGTGGGGGGGCAATGAAAAACTGTTTTTT
>NA|TRBJ1-2|TRBV29-1|NA
CSLLEGANYGYTF
TGCAGCTTACTCGAGGGGGCTAACTATGGCTACACCTTC
>TRBD1|TRBJ2-2|TRBV2|once
CASRLDRVNTGELFF
TGTGCCAGCAGGCTAGACAGGGTGAACACCGGGGAGCTGTTTTTT